A single sample gave rise to the 10 T cell receptor beta chains below, sequenced in a study of T cells and copy number aberrations in small-cell lung cancer. Libraries were prepared by immunoSEQ multiplex PCR; TCRdb keeps only in-frame clonotypes and omits some of them. Counted here are approximately 1,200 clones, around four fifths occurring once; the ten biggest clones make up roughly 5%. Sequencing was carried out using tumor tissue. The source is a woman aged 45-65 years with small cell lung cancer.

The chain carries TRBV9 and TRBJ1-2; D perhaps matches TRBD1 (6 bases). Germline values: CDR1 SGDLS, CDR2 YYNGEE. The CDR3 is 13 residues long. V was trimmed by 3 bases and J by 7 bases, leaving 13 bases between them. The CDR3 loop reads CASSASGVVGYTF. CDR3 coding DNA: TGTGCCAGCAGCGCTTCAGGGGTGGTTGGCTACACCTTC. The full variable domain, with the rest looked up from reference TRBV9 and TRBJ1-2, is DSGVTQTPKHLITATGQRVTLRCSPRSGDLSVYWYQQSLDQGLQFLIQYYNGEERAKGNILERFSAQQFPDLHSELNLSSLELGDSALYFCASSASGVVGYTFGSGTRLTVV.

V and J are TRBV27 and TRBJ1-5; 7 nucleotides agree with TRBD1. The CDR3 loop spans 16 amino acids. The V and J ends lost 4 bases and 1 base, in that order; junction bases with no gene match: 7. Germline V gene data show CDR1 as MNHEY and CDR2 as SMNVEV (reference sequence). CDR3 amino acids: CASSSLQGTSNQPQHF. The CDR3 DNA is TGTGCCAGCAGTTCTTTACAGGGGACGAGCAATCAGCCCCAGCATTTT.

There are a few counts of this clone. The chain couples TRBV7-9 to TRBJ1-5, with D unresolved. Germline CDR1 reads SEHNR; CDR2 reads FQNEAQ (reference sequence). With 1 base removed from V and 3 bases from J, the gap between germline ends came to 10 bases. The CDR3 spans 15 residues. The DNA of the CDR3 is TGTGCCAGCAGCTTAGGGACGGTTTCCAATCAGCCCCAGCATTTT. It yields the protein CASSLGTVSNQPQHF.

Only a few counts were recorded for this clone. This sequence joins TRBV6-1 and TRBJ2-2; D gene uncertain. Trimming pared 8 bases from V and 3 bases from J, leaving 7 bases between. This CDR3 comprises 12 residues. Germline-derived CDR1 and CDR2 are MNHNS and SASEGT. The CDR3 nucleotides are TGTGCCAGCGGCACTTACACCGGGGAGCTGTTTTTT. It translates to CASGTYTGELFF.

J is TRBJ1-2 and V is TRBV13; D gene unclear. The V gene's germline CDR1 is PRHDT and CDR2 FYEKMQ (reference sequence). Trimming stripped 2 bases from V and 0 bases from J, with 10 bases between. This CDR3 is 15 amino acids long. The CDR3 DNA reads as TGTGCCAGCAGCTTATTATCCAGGCCTAACTATGGCTACACCTTC. Translated, it gives CASSLLSRPNYGYTF.

This rearrangement joins TRBV10-1 to TRBJ2-3; TRBD2 matches at 14 bases. The CDR3 is 20 amino acids. Germline assignment: CDR1 WNHNN and CDR2 SYGVQD (reference sequence). V lost 5 bases and J lost 3; bases outside the gene matches: 16. CDR3 DNA: TGCGCCAGCAGTTCGAAGCCCCCGGGACTAGCGGGAGCAAGGACAGATACGCAGTATTTT. This codes for CASSSKPPGLAGARTDTQYF.

The genes are TRBV4-1 and TRBJ2-7; D remains unclear. Germline-derived CDR1 and CDR2 are MGHRA and YSYEKL. Trimming cost V 8 bases and J 2 bases, with 16 bases left between them. The length of the CDR3 is 14 residues. CDR3 sequence (DNA): TGCGCCAGCCGCGCCAACCAGGAGACCTACGAGCAGTACTTC. Amino acids: CASRANQETYEQYF.

The gene calls are TRBV5-1 and TRBJ2-7; TRBD2 aligns across 9 bases. The CDR3 contains 14 residues. V lost 5 bases, J lost 1 base, and 4 bases stayed unmatched. The germline gives CDR1 SGHRS, CDR2 YFSETQ. CDR3 DNA sequence: TGCGCCAGCAGGACTAGCGGCCAATCCTACGAGCAGTACTTC. Translating gives CASRTSGQSYEQYF.

This chain links TRBV6-6 with TRBJ2-7; 8 nucleotides line up with TRBD1. The germline V gene has CDR1 MNHNY and CDR2 SVGAGI (reference sequence). CDR3 length: 13 residues. V shed 6 bases, J shed 6 bases, and the junction held 7 bases outside the gene matches. In DNA form, the CDR3 reads TGTGCCAGCAGCCGGACAGGGATCGGCGAGCAGTACTTC. Translation: CASSRTGIGEQYF.

This clone was seen a single time. The J gene is TRBJ2-7, the V gene TRBV30; D not resolved. From germline, CDR1 is GTSNPN and CDR2 SVGIG (reference sequence). Deletions cut 0 bases from V and 7 bases from J, with 4 bases between. The CDR3 covers 10 residues. CDR3 in DNA: TGTGCCTGGAGTGTTCGGGAGCAGTACTTC. This gives the protein CAWSVREQYF.